This note documents a single TCR beta chain sequence. Its antigen is not known. This entry is derived from a study of beta chain features in type 1 diabetes. Sorting that relied on CD45RO/CCR7/CD25/CD127/CD95/CD27 yielded CD4+ naive, central memory, regulatory and stem cell-like memory cells. Overall study results and limits: These data did not resolve whether HLA type affects TCRB rearrangement. Shorter templates may be favored by PCR, equally so in patients and controls. Among all four CD4+ subsets, Type 1 diabetes patients had TCRB CDR3s that were moderately but significantly shorter. A closer apparent resemblance between naive, central memory and Treg TCRB repertoires was seen in patients than in healthy donors.

Trimming cost V 0 bases and J 4 bases, with 13 bases left between them. CDR1 SGDLS and CDR2 YYNGEE come from the germline V gene. CDR3 length equals 15 residues. The entirety of the isolated RNA underwent reverse transcription, so expressed TCRB transcripts were sequenced. Clones were sequenced by immunoSEQ multiplex PCR, and TCRdb holds only the in-frame ones, with some missing. The table includes about 150,000 clones, less than 9.5% detected once. This TCR came from a woman aged 40 to 50 with type 1 diabetes. Source material: central memory CD4+ T cells from blood. The chain couples TRBV9 to TRBJ1-2, with TRBD1 as a possible D gene (5 bases). The CDR3 spells CASSVGRGFAYGYTF. The CDR3 DNA reads TGTGCCAGCAGCGTAGGAAGGGGATTTGCCTATGGCTACACCTTC.